Listed below are T cell receptor beta chains from one sample, sequenced in a study of T-cell memory formation after mild COVID-19. TCRdb passed the 5' RACE reads through MiXCR, listing each CDR3 protein once. Of hundreds of thousands of distinct CDR3 sequences in the sample, approximately 14% were seen once. Sequencing input: PBMCs or a T cell subset sorted from them (not recorded which). These TCRs come from a man in his late teens or twenties who had mild COVID-19 (a few samples of this study predate the infection). Cell type and time point are not known. The CDR3 runs from the conserved cysteine through the conserved F or W. The order of the fields is V gene, clone size, D gene, J gene, CDR3 DNA, CDR3 protein. A D gene is named only where the DNA matches it firmly. Some rows have no size entry. The others give once, few or many, or a class for an expanded clone.

v_call: TRBV7-9
clone_size: few
d_call: TRBD1
j_call: TRBJ2-3
cdr3_nt: TGTGCCAGCAGCCTGGACAGGACGTCAGATACGCAGTATTTT
cdr3_aa: CASSLDRTSDTQYF

v_call: TRBV5-1
clone_size: many
d_call: TRBD1
j_call: TRBJ1-6
cdr3_nt: TGCGCCAGCAGCCAGTTCGACAGGGGAAATTCACCCCTCCACTTT
cdr3_aa: CASSQFDRGNSPLHF

v_call: TRBV14
clone_size: .
d_call: .
j_call: TRBJ1-1
cdr3_nt: TGTGCCAGCAGCCAGCGGACAGCGGGGTTAACTGAAGCTTTCTTT
cdr3_aa: CASSQRTAGLTEAFF

v_call: TRBV7-9
clone_size: .
d_call: .
j_call: TRBJ2-3
cdr3_nt: TGTGCCAGACAGGGATTGGCAGATACGCAGTATTTT
cdr3_aa: CARQGLADTQYF

v_call: TRBV7-6
clone_size: few
d_call: .
j_call: TRBJ1-1
cdr3_nt: TGTGCCAGCAGCCTCCTCAGTGCCGAAGCTTTCTTT
cdr3_aa: CASSLLSAEAFF

v_call: TRBV4-3
clone_size: .
d_call: TRBD2
j_call: TRBJ2-1
cdr3_nt: TGCGCCAGCAGCCAAGATCATGAGACTAGCGCGTACAATGAGCAGTTCTTC
cdr3_aa: CASSQDHETSAYNEQFF

v_call: TRBV20-1
clone_size: .
d_call: TRBD1
j_call: TRBJ2-7
cdr3_nt: TGCAGTGCTAGAGCCAGGGGGTATGAGCAGTACTTC
cdr3_aa: CSARARGYEQYF

v_call: TRBV9
clone_size: few
d_call: TRBD1
j_call: TRBJ1-6
cdr3_nt: TGTGCCAGCAGCGGAGGGACAGGGGGCTCACCCCTCCACTTT
cdr3_aa: CASSGGTGGSPLHF

v_call: TRBV28
clone_size: few
d_call: TRBD2
j_call: TRBJ2-1
cdr3_nt: TGTGCCAGCAGCCTCCAGCGGCGGCTAGCGGACTACAATGAGCAGTTCTTC
cdr3_aa: CASSLQRRLADYNEQFF

v_call: TRBV5-1
clone_size: few
d_call: .
j_call: TRBJ2-2
cdr3_nt: TGCGCCAGCAGCTGGGGAGGACCCGCCAAAACATCCGGGGAGCTGTTTTTT
cdr3_aa: CASSWGGPAKTSGELFF

v_call: TRBV5-1
clone_size: .
d_call: TRBD2
j_call: TRBJ2-5
cdr3_nt: TGCGCCAGCAGCTCCAATCCGGGAGGAGAGACCCAGTACTTC
cdr3_aa: CASSSNPGGETQYF

v_call: TRBV5-1
clone_size: .
d_call: TRBD2
j_call: TRBJ2-2
cdr3_nt: TGCGCCAGCAGCCCGGGGGGGCACACCGGGGAGCTGTTTTTT
cdr3_aa: CASSPGGHTGELFF

v_call: TRBV30
clone_size: .
d_call: TRBD1
j_call: TRBJ2-7
cdr3_nt: TGTGCCTGGAGTGTCCCCCGGACAGGGGCCCGTTACGAGCAGTACTTC
cdr3_aa: CAWSVPRTGARYEQYF

v_call: TRBV19
clone_size: .
d_call: .
j_call: TRBJ2-1
cdr3_nt: TGTGCCAGTAGTATTGACTACAATGAGCAGTTCTTC
cdr3_aa: CASSIDYNEQFF

v_call: TRBV2
clone_size: .
d_call: TRBD1
j_call: TRBJ2-1
cdr3_nt: TGTGCCAGCAGTGAAGCAGGACAGGGGATCAATGAGCAGTTCTTC
cdr3_aa: CASSEAGQGINEQFF

v_call: TRBV7-3
clone_size: few
d_call: .
j_call: TRBJ2-3
cdr3_nt: TGTGCCAGCAGCTTATTTGGGCGTCCCGCAGATACGCAGTATTTT
cdr3_aa: CASSLFGRPADTQYF

v_call: TRBV5-1
clone_size: .
d_call: .
j_call: TRBJ1-3
cdr3_nt: TGCGCCAGCAGCCCTGGCCGGGTCTCTGGAAACACCATATATTTT
cdr3_aa: CASSPGRVSGNTIYF

v_call: TRBV2
clone_size: few
d_call: .
j_call: TRBJ2-3
cdr3_nt: TGTGCCAGCAGCGCTCGGGACTCCAGCACAGATACGCAGTATTTT
cdr3_aa: CASSARDSSTDTQYF

v_call: TRBV4-3
clone_size: many
d_call: .
j_call: TRBJ1-6
cdr3_nt: TGCGCCAGCAGCCAGGGGTACAGGAATTCACCCCTCCACTTT
cdr3_aa: CASSQGYRNSPLHF

v_call: TRBV7-9
clone_size: few
d_call: TRBD2
j_call: TRBJ2-1
cdr3_nt: TGTGCCAGCAGCTTCACTAGCGGGGCCCTCAACAATGAGCAGTTCTTC
cdr3_aa: CASSFTSGALNNEQFF

v_call: TRBV7-6
clone_size: .
d_call: .
j_call: TRBJ1-2
cdr3_nt: TGTGCCAGCAGCTCCCTCAGGGGACCCCCCGCCCCCGTGGAGGGCTACACCTTC
cdr3_aa: CASSSLRGPPAPVEGYTF

v_call: TRBV29-1
clone_size: few
d_call: .
j_call: TRBJ2-7
cdr3_nt: TGCAGCGTGATGGACAGAGGCTCCTACGAGCAGTACTTC
cdr3_aa: CSVMDRGSYEQYF

v_call: TRBV7-9
clone_size: few
d_call: .
j_call: TRBJ2-2
cdr3_nt: TGTGCCAGCAGCGGGGAGGGGGCCTCCGCGAACACCGGGGAGCTGTTTTTT
cdr3_aa: CASSGEGASANTGELFF

v_call: TRBV13
clone_size: .
d_call: .
j_call: TRBJ1-4
cdr3_nt: TGTGCCAGCAGCTTAGGCCCATACGGCGGAAAACTGTTTTTT
cdr3_aa: CASSLGPYGGKLFF

v_call: TRBV30
clone_size: few
d_call: .
j_call: TRBJ2-1
cdr3_nt: TGTGCCTGGATATCTCGCGGGCGCCCGGGGTGGGGTGAGCAGTTCTTC
cdr3_aa: CAWISRGRPGWGEQFF

v_call: TRBV5-5
clone_size: .
d_call: .
j_call: TRBJ1-5
cdr3_nt: TGTGCCAGCAGCTTGGTAAGGGGTAGCAATCAGCCCCAGCATTTT
cdr3_aa: CASSLVRGSNQPQHF

v_call: TRBV5-1
clone_size: many
d_call: TRBD2
j_call: TRBJ2-1
cdr3_nt: TGCGCCAGCAGCTCAGTGACTAGCGGGGGGGGTAGTGAGCAGTTCTTC
cdr3_aa: CASSSVTSGGGSEQFF

v_call: TRBV9
clone_size: .
d_call: .
j_call: TRBJ2-3
cdr3_nt: TGTGCCAGCAGCACCAGTGCCGATACGCAGTATTTT
cdr3_aa: CASSTSADTQYF

v_call: TRBV4-1
clone_size: once
d_call: .
j_call: TRBJ1-5
cdr3_nt: TGCGCCAGCAGCCGGGCCCTGGGGGGGAGCAATCAGCCCCAGCATTTT
cdr3_aa: CASSRALGGSNQPQHF

v_call: TRBV5-1
clone_size: .
d_call: .
j_call: TRBJ2-5
cdr3_nt: TGCGCCAGCAGCTTATGGGAAGAAGAGACCCAGTACTTC
cdr3_aa: CASSLWEEETQYF

v_call: TRBV3-1
clone_size: few
d_call: .
j_call: TRBJ2-5
cdr3_nt: TGTGCCAGCAGCCAAGATCAGCGCGGGGACGGACTCTTC
cdr3_aa: CASSQDQRGDGLF

v_call: TRBV27
clone_size: few
d_call: TRBD2
j_call: TRBJ2-3
cdr3_nt: TGTGCCAGCAGTCCACCCCCACTAGCGGGTTCGGATACGCAGTATTTT
cdr3_aa: CASSPPPLAGSDTQYF

v_call: TRBV20-1
clone_size: .
d_call: TRBD1
j_call: TRBJ2-5
cdr3_nt: TGCAGTGCTTGGGACAGAAAAGAGACCCAGTACTTC
cdr3_aa: CSAWDRKETQYF

v_call: TRBV6-5
clone_size: few
d_call: .
j_call: TRBJ1-1
cdr3_nt: TGTGCCAGCAGTTCCCATGGAGCGGTGAACACTGAAGCTTTCTTT
cdr3_aa: CASSSHGAVNTEAFF

v_call: TRBV6-5
clone_size: few
d_call: .
j_call: TRBJ2-3
cdr3_nt: TGTGCCAGCAGTTACTCGAACCAGCGGGGACACACAGATACGCAGTATTTT
cdr3_aa: CASSYSNQRGHTDTQYF

v_call: TRBV5-1
clone_size: few
d_call: .
j_call: TRBJ1-2
cdr3_nt: TGCGCCAGCAGCTTGTACGACAGAGCCTTTTATGGCTACACCTTC
cdr3_aa: CASSLYDRAFYGYTF

v_call: TRBV7-2
clone_size: .
d_call: .
j_call: TRBJ1-1
cdr3_nt: TGTGCCAGCAGCTCAAGATTGTACACTGAAGCTTTCTTT
cdr3_aa: CASSSRLYTEAFF

v_call: TRBV3-1
clone_size: few
d_call: .
j_call: TRBJ2-1
cdr3_nt: TGTGCCGTCGGCCCCCTGGCGACCAATGAGCAGTTCTTC
cdr3_aa: CAVGPLATNEQFF

v_call: TRBV12-3/TRBV12-4
clone_size: many
d_call: TRBD1
j_call: TRBJ1-4
cdr3_nt: TGTGCCAGCAGTCCAAGGACAGGGCGATATGAAAAACTGTTTTTT
cdr3_aa: CASSPRTGRYEKLFF

v_call: TRBV4-3
clone_size: .
d_call: .
j_call: TRBJ1-4
cdr3_nt: TGCGCCAGCAGCCAAAACAGGGAGGATTATAATGAAAAACTGTTTTTT
cdr3_aa: CASSQNREDYNEKLFF

v_call: TRBV25-1
clone_size: many
d_call: .
j_call: TRBJ1-2
cdr3_nt: TGTGCCAGCAGCGAAGAGACAGAAGGTGGCTACACCTTC
cdr3_aa: CASSEETEGGYTF

v_call: TRBV29-1
clone_size: .
d_call: TRBD1
j_call: TRBJ2-7
cdr3_nt: TGCAGCGTTAGATCAGGGACAGGTTTCTACGAGCAGTACTTC
cdr3_aa: CSVRSGTGFYEQYF

v_call: TRBV7-9
clone_size: few
d_call: .
j_call: TRBJ2-3
cdr3_nt: TGTGCCAGCACCGCTATGACAGGGAGGGCAGATACGCAGTATTTT
cdr3_aa: CASTAMTGRADTQYF

v_call: TRBV7-9
clone_size: .
d_call: .
j_call: TRBJ2-6
cdr3_nt: TGTGCCAGCAGCCTAAAGGCCAACGTCCTGACTTTC
cdr3_aa: CASSLKANVLTF